The source of this T cell receptor (beta chain) is a study of shared clonotypes between healthy human individuals. Assay: immunoSEQ multiplex PCR; the TCRdb copy retains only in-frame clones and omits some. The table includes about 470,000 clones, roughly 77% detected once. The CDR3 contains 13 residues. V gave up 2 bases and J gave up 2 bases, with 7 bases separating them. Germline V lookup: CDR1 MNHEY, CDR2 SMNVEV (reference sequence). The chain is built from TRBV27 and TRBJ2-7; D is possibly TRBD1 (5 bases). What was sequenced was PBMCs. This sequence originates from a woman aged 40 to 50 in good health. Some clones in this sample may be carry-over from other donors' samples. The CDR3 DNA reads as TGTGCCAGCAGTTTACGCAGGGCCTACGAGCAGTACTTC. This gives the protein CASSLRRAYEQYF.